These T cell receptor beta chains were read from a single sample in a study of cytomegalovirus exposure and HLA in healthy donors. Sequenced by immunoSEQ multiplex PCR; TCRdb stores in-frame clones only, minus some. The sample holds around 94,000 clones; 70% to 80% are singletons and the top ten take around a fifth. The material sequenced was PBMCs. The receptors derive from a woman aged 60-75 years in good health and CMV-seropositive. Both conserved end residues are trimmed from each CDR3. D genes are given only for firm matches. Size is omitted from some rows. Given values are once, few, many or a class for expanded clones.

>TRBV30|TRBD1|once
AWNTGQYLEQY
>TRBV29-1|TRBD1|-
SVPVPGQGYGELF
>TRBV6-5|-|-
ATVQGVAGTEAF
>TRBV4-1|TRBD2|-
ASSQDGTSGLRPNEQF
>TRBV29-1|TRBD1|once
SVEGGGPYNEQF
>TRBV5-1|-|few
ASSSQAPYEQY
>TRBV18|-|-
ASSPSTGSNQPQH
>TRBV2|-|-
ASSRRQPNTGELF
>TRBV2|-|-
ASSWASTYEQY
>TRBV14|-|-
ASSQVADEQF
>TRBV14|TRBD2|-
ASSRGLAGVYEQY
>TRBV5-3|-|once
ARSLVGATSSTDTQY
>TRBV29-1|-|-
SGGVSTDTQY
>TRBV11-2|TRBD2|-
ASSFPHRGTSGSRETQY
>TRBV27|-|-
ASSFQAVNTEAF
>TRBV21-1|-|few
ASSTALQGPQH
>TRBV1|-|-
TSSHELTGGTEAF
>TRBV6-5|-|once
ASSYSNAVSGEQY
>TRBV11-3|TRBD2|-
ASSLARGGEQF
>TRBV6-6|-|medium-sized
ASSYPRGTEAF
>TRBV4-2|TRBD2|-
ASSQGVRTSGSAGELF
>TRBV15|-|few
ATSRERTRSYGYT
>TRBV21-1|-|-
ASREVTAASTDTQY
>TRBV6-5|-|few
ATSPGAASYNEQF
>TRBV5-6|TRBD1|-
ASRLDRDYGYT
>TRBV21-1|-|-
ASSKVSRGTIANTEAF
>TRBV9|-|-
ASSVQGSNQPQH
>TRBV11-3|-|-
ASSLGQNNEQF
>TRBV2|-|once
ASSPSGADTGELF
>TRBV19|-|few
ATNTANTEAF
>TRBV5-1|TRBD1|-
ASSLGSGTGDGYT
>TRBV30|-|-
AWSVKGNIYEQY
>TRBV9|TRBD2|once
ASSVGGRAADTQY
>TRBV15|-|-
ATSPKGEGNWGPYEQY
>TRBV29-1|-|-
SVEESSSSYEQY
>TRBV5-8|-|-
ASSHRAIQETQY
>TRBV5-1|-|-
ASSGGLNTEAF
>TRBV29-1|-|-
SVVSGPYEQY
>TRBV15|TRBD2|-
ATSTSGGRVREQY
>TRBV5-1|-|once
ASSLLVEGTGELF
>TRBV27|TRBD1|-
ASSPRQGSDEQY
>TRBV5-4|-|-
ASRPPSAEVYEQY
>TRBV9|TRBD1|-
ASSGGTGVSYEQY
>TRBV7-9|-|-
ASSLGQANTEAF
>TRBV19|TRBD1|-
ASREQGGNTEAF
>TRBV30|-|-
AWEGVGANVLT
>TRBV6-1|TRBD1|-
ASSESSGQKKNIQY
>TRBV5-1|TRBD2|-
ASSSMTSGASGEQY
>TRBV7-6|TRBD1|-
ASSSIGRGRGYEQY
>TRBV7-8|TRBD1|-
ASSLGGRAGGNYGYT
>TRBV28|-|-
ASSNPGAGDGETQY